The rows below give T cell receptor beta chains drawn from one sample of a study of cytomegalovirus exposure and HLA in healthy donors. Clones were read by immunoSEQ multiplex PCR, and TCRdb kept only the in-frame ones, dropping some. This sample has 150,000 or so clones, with 80% found just once. The source material was PBMCs. The receptors come from a young man in good health and CMV-seropositive. Both conserved end residues are part of each CDR3. Each record gives: J gene, V gene, D gene, clone size, CDR3 DNA, CDR3 protein. D genes are given only for firm matches. Clone size is stated in some rows and not others, as once, few, many or a class when expanded.

TRBJ2-2,TRBV15,-,-,TGTGCCACCCACACTAGCCGGAACACCGGGGAGCTGTTTTTT,CATHTSRNTGELFF
TRBJ1-2,TRBV5-6,-,-,TGTGCCAGCAGCTTGGGGACTTCCGATGGCTACACCTTC,CASSLGTSDGYTF
TRBJ1-4,TRBV19,-,-,TGTGCCAGTAGTTCCGGTTTCAATGAAAAACTGTTTTTT,CASSSGFNEKLFF
TRBJ2-7,TRBV5-4,TRBD1,-,TGTGCCAGCAGCCCAGGGACAGGGGTTGACTACGAGCAGTACTTC,CASSPGTGVDYEQYF
TRBJ1-1,TRBV7-9,-,-,TGTGCCAGCAGGGATCGGGTCTGTGAAGCTTTCTTT,CASRDRVCEAFF
TRBJ2-2,TRBV15,-,-,TGTGCCACCAGCAGAGGGGTTAGCGACACCGGGGAGCTGTTTTTT,CATSRGVSDTGELFF
TRBJ1-2,TRBV7-2,-,-,TGTGCCAGCAGCCCAATGAACTATGGCTACACCTTC,CASSPMNYGYTF
TRBJ2-2,TRBV7-2,-,-,TGTGCCAGCAGCTTCCAGGGTGGCGGGGAGCTGTTTTTT,CASSFQGGGELFF
TRBJ1-1,TRBV7-9,TRBD1,-,TGTGCCAGCAGCTTAAGAGGGCAGGGGGACACTGAAGCTTTCTTT,CASSLRGQGDTEAFF
TRBJ1-1,TRBV25-1,-,once,TGTGCCAGCAGTTTCCGGGCGGGCAAGACGAACACTGAAGCTTTCTTT,CASSFRAGKTNTEAFF
TRBJ2-2,TRBV14,TRBD1,once,TGTGCCAGCAGCAACCGGGACAGGATGAACACCGGGGAGCTGTTTTTT,CASSNRDRMNTGELFF
TRBJ2-7,TRBV6-6,TRBD1,-,TGTGCCAGCGGAGACAGGGGGTCCTACGAGCAGTACTTC,CASGDRGSYEQYF
TRBJ2-3,TRBV7-3,-,-,TGTGCCAGCAGCCTTGGTCGCGGCACAGATACGCAGTATTTT,CASSLGRGTDTQYF
TRBJ1-1,TRBV7-9,-,-,TGTGCCAGCAGCGTTCAGGGTAACACTGAAGCTTTCTTT,CASSVQGNTEAFF
TRBJ2-2,TRBV28,TRBD1,many,TGTGCCAGCAGTTCACAGGGGTCGGGGACCGGGGAGCTGTTTTTT,CASSSQGSGTGELFF
TRBJ2-5,TRBV9,TRBD2,-,TGTGCCAGCAGCGTAGCCGAGACTAGCGGTAGGGAGACCCAGTACTTC,CASSVAETSGRETQYF
TRBJ1-5,TRBV18,-,-,TGTGCCAGCTCACCTGACCGGGGGATTGGAGCTCAGCCCCAGCATTTT,CASSPDRGIGAQPQHF
TRBJ1-1,TRBV18,-,-,TGTGCCAGCTCACCACCCCCACAGAACACTGAAGCTTTCTTT,CASSPPPQNTEAFF
TRBJ2-5,TRBV19,-,-,TGTGCCAGTAGTGGGGACCGAGGGACTCCCACGCCGAGAGAGACCCAGTACTTC,CASSGDRGTPTPRETQYF
TRBJ1-4,TRBV14,-,-,TGTGCCAGCAGCCAAGCCGGCAGGGGTTGGGAAAAACTGTTTTTT,CASSQAGRGWEKLFF